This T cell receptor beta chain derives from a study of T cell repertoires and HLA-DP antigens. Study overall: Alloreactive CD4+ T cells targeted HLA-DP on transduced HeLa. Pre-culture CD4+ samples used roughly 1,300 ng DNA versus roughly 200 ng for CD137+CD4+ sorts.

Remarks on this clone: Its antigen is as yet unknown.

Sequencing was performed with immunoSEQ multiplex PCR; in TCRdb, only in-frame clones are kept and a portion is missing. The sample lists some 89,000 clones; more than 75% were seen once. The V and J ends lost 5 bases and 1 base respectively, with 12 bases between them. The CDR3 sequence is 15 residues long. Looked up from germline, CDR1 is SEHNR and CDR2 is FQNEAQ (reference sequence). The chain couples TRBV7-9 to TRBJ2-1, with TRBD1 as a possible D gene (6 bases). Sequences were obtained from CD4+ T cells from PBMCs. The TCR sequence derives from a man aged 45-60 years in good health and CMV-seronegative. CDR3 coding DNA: TGTGCCAGCAGCCCGGACAGACCATCCTACAATGAGCAGTTCTTC. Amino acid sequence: CASSPDRPSYNEQFF.